This T cell receptor beta chain was sequenced for a study of blood T cell repertoires in COVID-19. Study-wide context: The samples span acute and convalescent COVID-19 from the United States, Italy and Spain. T cells, B-cell-depleted T cells, or PBMCs provided the cDNA or gDNA that served as material.

Generated by immunoSEQ multiplex PCR, the TCRdb table keeps only in-frame clones and is missing some. The repertoire holds about 55,000 clones, with over 80% as singletons. Trimming at V came to 4 bases and at J to 4 bases, leaving 9 bases not matched to a gene. The CDR3 is 16 amino acids. The germline CDR1 and CDR2 sequences are SGHRS and YFSETQ. The sequenced material came from peripheral blood. V is TRBV5-1 and J is TRBJ2-3; 10 bases are shared with TRBD2. This sequence originates from a woman between 55 and 75 years old with acute or convalescent COVID-19. The chain's CDR3 is CASSPRSGRTPDTQYF. The CDR3, as DNA: TGCGCCAGCAGCCCGCGTAGCGGGAGGACCCCAGATACGCAGTATTTT.